This section outlines one T cell receptor (beta chain) sequence together with its context. This CDR3 comprises 14 residues. Germline V gene data show CDR1 as SGHNT and CDR2 as YYREEE (reference sequence). The ends lost 4 bases at V and 0 bases at J; junction bases unmatched: 3. This specimen belongs to a study of blood T cell repertoires in COVID-19. Study summary: Sources were T cells, B-cell-depleted T cells, or PBMCs; the material itself was cDNA or gDNA.

Source study methods: Amplified reference gene primers provided the basis for estimating nucleated cell counts. The data were produced by immunoSEQ multiplex PCR, yet TCRdb's version contains in-frame clones alone and is incomplete. The V and J calls and clone size come from that table; D and trimming were worked out from the DNA. The sample has some 200,000 clones; roughly nine tenths are singletons. Enrolled through a virtual design, the participants were between roughly 18 and 90 years of age and came from some 25 US areas. The gene calls are TRBV5-4 and TRBJ1-1, with 7 bases fitting TRBD1. This TCR came from a woman in her twenties or thirties who had recovered from COVID-19. Sequences were obtained from PBMCs or T cells enriched from blood (not recorded which). DNA of the CDR3: TGTGCCAGCAGCCCGGGACAGATGAACACTGAAGCTTTCTTT. Translating it yields CASSPGQMNTEAFF.